The clone carrying this TCR beta chain was counted a few times. The data were taken from a study of Graves' ophthalmopathy and Graves' hyperthyroidism. Other autoimmune diseases, uncontrolled infections, pregnancy or lactation ruled patients out of participation. The authors diagnosed from clinical symptoms, serum thyroxine, TRAb, thyroid ultrasound and orbital computed tomography. The PBMCs originated from roughly 10 ml of fresh peripheral blood. The ends lost 2 bases at V and 1 base at J; junction bases unmatched: 15. The CDR3 has 20 amino acids. CDR1 and CDR2 (germline): SGHAT, FQNNGV. RNA transcripts were the template, and TCR beta CDR3 regions were amplified from them. The first round was an RT-PCR with HTBI primers, and the second round was a multiplex PCR. TCRdb used MiXCR to reprocess the multiplex PCR reads, holding one entry per CDR3 protein. The repertoire has almost 400,000 distinct CDR3 sequences, around 17% of them found once; the top ten carry 1.6%.

The clonotype was recovered from a woman aged 18-29 years with Graves' ophthalmopathy. The material sequenced was peripheral blood. The V call is TRBV11-2, the J call TRBJ2-4, with 9 bases identical to TRBD2. The CDR3 spells CASSLPPLEGGRGAKNIQYF. CDR3 nucleotide sequence: TGTGCCAGCAGCTTACCCCCTCTAGAGGGCGGGAGGGGGGCCAAAAACATTCAGTACTTC.